One sample yielded the 18 T cell receptor beta chains listed below, sequenced in a study of blood T cell repertoires in COVID-19. Assay used: immunoSEQ multiplex PCR; TCRdb lists only in-frame clones, some missing. The sample has around 130,000 clones, 84% seen once. Source material: peripheral blood. The receptor set was obtained from a human donor in a cohort sampled during active COVID-19.

The chain couples TRBV12-3 or TRBV12-4 to TRBJ2-7, with D possibly TRBD2 on 6 matching bases. The V gene lost 5 bases and the J gene lost 5 bases, with 13 bases spanning the gap. The CDR3 runs to 13 residues. The CDR3 spells CASSTGTPNEQYF. As DNA, the CDR3 is TGTGCCAGCAGTACCGGGACTCCGAACGAGCAGTACTTC.

The V gene is TRBV2, the J gene TRBJ1-4; no definite D call. The germline V and J ends were trimmed by 7 bases and 3 bases, with 15 bases remaining between them. The CDR3 is made up of 15 amino acids. Per germline, CDR1 SNHLY and CDR2 FYNNEI. CDR3 region: CASNLGNSPNEKLFF. As DNA, the CDR3 is TGTGCCAGCAACCTCGGTAACAGCCCTAATGAAAAACTGTTTTTT. Looking up the rest from reference TRBV2 and TRBJ1-4 gives the full variable domain: EPEVTQTPSHQVTQMGQEVILRCVPISNHLYFYWYRQILGQKVEFLVSFYNNEISEKSEIFDDQFSVERPDGSNFTLKIRSTKLEDSAMYFCASNLGNSPNEKLFFGSGTQLSVL.

This clone occurred many times. Other DNA sequences in the same sample also yield this CDR3. The chain has TRBV27 and TRBJ1-1; TRBD1 might be the D (5 bases). The CDR3 is 15 amino acids. The germline V gene encodes CDR1 MNHEY and CDR2 SMNVEV (reference sequence). Deletions cut 2 bases from V and 1 base from J, with 11 bases between. This CDR3 is CASSLAQGSNTEAFF. As DNA, the CDR3 is TGTGCCAGCAGTTTAGCTCAGGGATCGAACACTGAAGCTTTCTTT.

This chain joins TRBV6-2 or TRBV6-3 and TRBJ2-1, with 8 bases identical to TRBD2. Looked up from germline, CDR1 is MNHEY and CDR2 is SVGEGT. The CDR3 extends over 20 amino acids. V lost 0 bases, J lost 4 bases, and 17 bases stayed unmatched. The CDR3 spells CASSYSTALLGGALYNEQFF. CDR3 DNA sequence: TGTGCCAGCAGTTACTCCACAGCCCTCCTCGGGGGGGCTTTATACAATGAGCAGTTCTTC.

This chain links TRBV19 with TRBJ2-4; D is uncertain. The CDR3 runs 14 residues. V was clipped by 6 bases and J by 1 base, with 10 bases between them. CDR1 and CDR2 (germline): LNHDA, SQIVND (reference sequence). This CDR3 is CASSAPGAKNIQYF. CDR3 sequence (DNA): TGTGCCAGTAGCGCCCCCGGGGCCAAAAACATTCAGTACTTC. The whole variable domain, remainder taken from reference TRBV19 and TRBJ2-4, is DGGITQSPKYLFRKEGQNVTLSCEQNLNHDAMYWYRQDPGQGLRLIYYSQIVNDFQKGDIAEGYSVSREKKESFPLTVTSAQKNPTAFYLCASSAPGAKNIQYFGAGTRLSVL.

This clone was seen a single time. The rearrangement uses TRBV7-3 and TRBJ2-1, with D tentatively TRBD2 (6 bases). The CDR3 runs 17 residues. Germline lookup yields CDR1 SGHTA and CDR2 FQGTGA. Trimming stripped 2 bases from V and 0 bases from J, with 14 bases between. CDR3 nucleotide sequence: TGTGCCAGCAGCTTACAGTCCCGGGGGAGCTCCTACAATGAGCAGTTCTTC. Translating it yields CASSLQSRGSSYNEQFF.

The genes are TRBV6-5 and TRBJ2-3, with 12 bases matching TRBD2. The CDR3 length is 16 residues. CDR1 MNHEY and CDR2 SVGAGI come from the germline V gene. With 2 bases clipped from V and 9 bases from J, the junction kept 9 bases outside the gene matches. In nucleotides, the CDR3 is TGTGCCAGCAGTTACCGGCTAGCGGGGGGGGAAGGGACGCAGTATTTT. It yields the protein CASSYRLAGGEGTQYF.

The chain uses TRBV12-3 or TRBV12-4 and TRBJ2-2; D remains ambiguous. The ends were cut back, 2 bases at V and 5 bases at J, with 6 bases in the middle. This CDR3 has 13 amino acids. The CDR3 reads CASSLQITGELFF. The CDR3 DNA sequence: TGTGCCAGCAGTTTACAGATTACCGGGGAGCTGTTTTTT.

This chain uses TRBV4-1 with TRBJ1-1; possibly TRBD1 for D (6 bases). V gave up 0 bases and J gave up 1 base, with 9 bases separating them. The CDR3 is 15 residues long. Germline loops: CDR1 MGHRA, CDR2 YSYEKL. This CDR3 is CASSQEGAGNTEAFF. Here the CDR3 DNA reads TGCGCCAGCAGCCAAGAGGGGGCGGGGAACACTGAAGCTTTCTTT.

This chain links TRBV3-1 (or the pseudogene TRBV3-2) with TRBJ1-1; the D is unclear. Per germline, CDR1 LGHDT and CDR2 YNNKEL (reference sequence). Trimming removed 2 bases from V and 6 bases from J, with 19 bases in between. The CDR3 is 16 amino acids. Here the CDR3 reads CASSQTLVVNGAEAFF. CDR3 sequence (DNA): TGTGCCAGCAGCCAAACTCTAGTCGTAAACGGGGCTGAAGCTTTCTTT.

This clone occurred once. The chain joins TRBV6-5 to TRBJ1-5; no firm D call. The germline CDR1 and CDR2 sequences are MNHEY and SVGAGI. CDR3 length: 14 amino acids. V gave up 6 bases and J gave up 6 bases, with 15 bases separating them. Here the CDR3 reads CASSAWGGVQPQHF. For the CDR3, the DNA is TGTGCCAGCAGCGCTTGGGGAGGAGTTCAGCCCCAGCATTTT.

J is TRBJ2-1 and V is TRBV27, with TRBD2 matching 16 bases. Germline-derived CDR1 and CDR2 are MNHEY and SMNVEV (reference sequence). The CDR3 totals 19 residues. The V gene end was trimmed by 4 bases and the J gene end by 1 base; junction bases not matched to a gene: 7. The DNA of the CDR3 is TGTGCCAGCAGTTCGGGACTAGCGGGGGGGCCTGGGTCCTACAATGAGCAGTTCTTC. Translated: CASSSGLAGGPGSYNEQFF.

This sequence joins TRBV3-1 (or the pseudogene TRBV3-2) and TRBJ2-5, with 9 bases lining up with TRBD2. The V gene end was trimmed by 5 bases and the J gene end by 4 bases; junction bases not matched to a gene: 17. CDR1 LGHDT and CDR2 YNNKEL come from the germline V gene (reference sequence). The CDR3 is made up of 18 amino acids. The CDR3, as DNA: TGTGCCAGCAGCGGGGCTGAGGAGCGGGGGGTAGGTCGAGAGACCCAGTACTTC. This gives the protein CASSGAEERGVGRETQYF.

The chain is built from TRBV9 and TRBJ2-3; 11 bases align to TRBD2. V was clipped by 0 bases and J by 0 bases; unmatched bases: 6. The germline V gene has CDR1 SGDLS and CDR2 YYNGEE. This CDR3 has 18 amino acids. The CDR3 DNA reads TGTGCCAGCAGCGTAGGAATAGCGGGGGGGGTTAGCACAGATACGCAGTATTTT. It translates to CASSVGIAGGVSTDTQYF.

V and J are TRBV11-2 and TRBJ2-7, with D tentatively TRBD1 (5 bases). Germline lookup yields CDR1 SGHAT and CDR2 FQNNGV. V lost 1 base and J lost 6, with 10 bases in between. This CDR3 spans 13 amino acids. CDR3 nucleotide sequence: TGTGCCAGCAGCTTAGGGCAGGGTGTCGAGCAGTACTTC. Encoded protein: CASSLGQGVEQYF.

This clone has a handful of counts. The chain has TRBV7-9 and TRBJ1-6, with unresolved D. CDR1 and CDR2 (germline): SEHNR, FQNEAQ (reference sequence). V lost 1 base and J lost 9, with 7 bases in between. The CDR3 loop spans 13 amino acids. The CDR3 region has the DNA TGTGCCAGCAGCTTAGATAACGGTTCACCCCTCCACTTT. This encodes CASSLDNGSPLHF.

The chain joins TRBV5-1 to TRBJ2-1; 15 positions agree with TRBD2. CDR1 SGHRS and CDR2 YFSETQ come from the germline V gene. The CDR3 covers 16 residues. J was trimmed by 5 bases and V by 4 bases; bases with no gene match: 4. CDR3 in amino acids: CASSQGLAGGHNEQFF. CDR3 DNA: TGCGCCAGCAGCCAAGGACTAGCGGGGGGGCACAATGAGCAGTTCTTC.

V and J are TRBV6-5 and TRBJ2-7, with D maybe TRBD1 (5 bases). Trimming removed 7 bases from V and 6 bases from J, with 10 bases in between. The CDR3 is 11 amino acids. Looked up from germline, CDR1 is MNHEY and CDR2 is SVGAGI. CDR3 DNA sequence: TGTGCCAGCATTCAGGGATCCGAGCAGTACTTC. Amino acid sequence: CASIQGSEQYF.